The T cell receptor beta chain described here comes from a study of control samples from healthy donors and cancer patients. The method was immunoSEQ multiplex PCR; TCRdb's version includes in-frame clones alone and lacks a portion of them. The sample lists 120,000 or so clones, about 87% seen once, with around 3% in the top ten. The CDR3 spans 16 residues. V dropped 2 bases and J dropped 1; count of bases not matched to a gene: 7. CDR1 and CDR2 (germline): MNHEY, SVGAGI. The sample was blood. The chain recombines TRBV6-5 with TRBJ2-5, with 7 nucleotides matching TRBD1. The receptor was isolated from a man aged 60 to 75 in good health. DNA of the CDR3: TGTGCCAGCAGTTACGCGCGCCGGACAGGCCAAGAGACCCAGTACTTC. Translation gives CASSYARRTGQETQYF.